The 11 T cell receptor beta chains in this list originate from one sample, sequenced in a study of T cells in localized non-small cell lung cancer. The assay was immunoSEQ multiplex PCR, and TCRdb's table has in-frame clones only and misses some. Of 25,000 to 30,000 clones listed, 82% are singletons. This specimen consisted of peripheral blood, obtained before any cancer treatment. The receptors stem from a woman aged 40-69 years with stage I lung adenocarcinoma.

V gene TRBV6-6 combines with J gene TRBJ1-4; 12 positions agree with TRBD1. V was clipped by 2 bases and J by 15 bases; unmatched bases: 13. From germline, CDR1 is MNHNY and CDR2 SVGAGI (reference sequence). The CDR3 extends over 16 amino acids. This CDR3 is CASSYPQGDRGLRLFF. CDR3 bases: TGTGCCAGCAGTTACCCCCAGGGGGACAGGGGGCTGCGATTGTTTTTT.

This sequence joins TRBV2 and TRBJ2-1; D not resolved. V was cut by 7 bases and J by 4 bases, with 11 bases left in between. Per the germline V gene, CDR1 is SNHLY and CDR2 is FYNNEI. This CDR3 region has 13 residues. The CDR3 nucleotides are TGTGCCAGCAATTTGGATTCGTACAATGAGCAGTTCTTC. This translates into CASNLDSYNEQFF.

The chain joins TRBV5-4 to TRBJ2-1; the match to TRBD2 covers 9 bases. The CDR3 length is 15 residues. After removal of 0 bases from V and 9 bases from J, the junction contained 7 bases not matched to a gene. Germline V gene lookup returns CDR1 SGHNT and CDR2 YYREEE (reference sequence). CDR3 nucleotides: TGTGCCAGCAGCTTGGGGCTAGCGGGAAGGAGTGAGCAGTTCTTC. It specifies CASSLGLAGRSEQFF. Full variable domain (remainder filled in from reference TRBV5-4 and TRBJ2-1): ETGVTQSPTHLIKTRGQQVTLRCSSQSGHNTVSWYQQALGQGPQFIFQYYREEENGRGNFPPRFSGLQFPNYSSELNVNALELDDSALYLCASSLGLAGRSEQFFGPGTRLTVL.

The chain employs TRBV27 and TRBJ1-2; D is perhaps TRBD1 (6 bases). The CDR3 runs 17 residues. The V end lost 1 base, the J end lost 7 bases, and 22 bases lay between the germline ends. Looked up from germline, CDR1 is MNHEY and CDR2 is SMNVEV (reference sequence). CDR3 in DNA: TGTGCCAGCAGTTTATTCCCTCAACCACAGGGATACACTGGCTACACCTTC. Translation: CASSLFPQPQGYTGYTF.

This chain joins TRBV6-5 and TRBJ2-2; D gene ambiguous. V was cut by 7 bases and J by 1 base, with 4 bases left in between. CDR1 and CDR2 (germline): MNHEY, SVGAGI. This CDR3 spans 12 amino acids. CDR3 sequence reads: CASTRNTGELFF. Written as DNA, the CDR3 is TGTGCCAGCACCCGGAACACCGGGGAGCTGTTTTTT.

The V and J genes are TRBV2 and TRBJ1-2; maybe TRBD1 (5 bases). Deletions cut 5 bases from V and 6 bases from J, with 16 bases between. The CDR3 runs to 14 residues. The germline V gene encodes CDR1 SNHLY and CDR2 FYNNEI. The CDR3, as DNA: TGTGCCAGCAGTCTATCGGGGGGACTCGATGGCTACACCTTC. This codes for CASSLSGGLDGYTF. Filled out from reference TRBV2 and TRBJ1-2, the complete variable domain reads EPEVTQTPSHQVTQMGQEVILRCVPISNHLYFYWYRQILGQKVEFLVSFYNNEISEKSEIFDDQFSVERPDGSNFTLKIRSTKLEDSAMYFCASSLSGGLDGYTFGSGTRLTVV.

The genes are TRBV5-1 and TRBJ2-1, with 11 bases fitting TRBD1. Germline V gives CDR1 SGHRS, CDR2 YFSETQ. V lost 0 bases and J lost 10; bases outside the gene matches: 3. The CDR3 is made up of 14 amino acids. The CDR3 sequence: CASSLGTGGREQFF. CDR3 DNA sequence: TGCGCCAGCAGCTTGGGGACAGGGGGCAGGGAGCAGTTCTTC. The complete variable domain, with remaining parts taken from reference TRBV5-1 and TRBJ2-1, reads KAGVTQTPRYLIKTRGQQVTLSCSPISGHRSVSWYQQTPGQGLQFLFEYFSETQRNKGNFPGRFSGRQFSNSRSEMNVSTLELGDSALYLCASSLGTGGREQFFGPGTRLTVL.

The chain carries TRBV29-1 and TRBJ1-1; D unclear. Germline V CDR1 and CDR2: SQVTM, ANQGSEA. With 7 bases removed from V and 4 bases from J, the gap between germline ends came to 16 bases. The CDR3 covers 13 residues. This chain's CDR3 is CSAGDGRGTEAFF. The CDR3 bases are TGCAGCGCCGGGGATGGGCGAGGCACTGAAGCTTTCTTT.

The chain employs TRBV4-1 and TRBJ1-2, with a possible D match to TRBD1 (6 bases). The V and J ends lost 0 bases and 2 bases respectively, with 10 bases between them. Per germline, CDR1 MGHRA and CDR2 YSYEKL. CDR3 size: 15 residues. CDR3: CASSQDWGANYGYTF. CDR3 sequence (DNA): TGCGCCAGCAGCCAAGATTGGGGGGCGAACTATGGCTACACCTTC.

This sequence joins TRBV14 and TRBJ2-1; either TRBD1 or TRBD2 may supply D (5 bases each). The CDR3 is 14 amino acids. The V end lost 4 bases, the J end lost 7 bases, and 14 bases lay between the germline ends. CDR1 SGHDN and CDR2 FVKESK come from the germline V gene. CDR3 bases: TGTGCCAGCAGCCGGGGACGATTTGAGAATGAGCAGTTCTTC. As protein: CASSRGRFENEQFF.

The rearrangement links TRBV19 to TRBJ1-1; perhaps TRBD1 as D (5 bases). The CDR3 covers 15 residues. V was trimmed by 4 bases and J by 3 bases, leaving 15 bases between them. Germline CDR1 LNHDA, CDR2 SQIVND (reference sequence). In DNA, the CDR3 is TGTGCCAGTAGTAGCCTGGGGGGGTCGGACACTGAAGCTTTCTTT. Translated, it gives CASSSLGGSDTEAFF. The full variable domain, completed using reference TRBV19 and TRBJ1-1, is DGGITQSPKYLFRKEGQNVTLSCEQNLNHDAMYWYRQDPGQGLRLIYYSQIVNDFQKGDIAEGYSVSREKKESFPLTVTSAQKNPTAFYLCASSSLGGSDTEAFFGQGTRLTVV.